The 16 T cell receptor beta chains given below trace back to one sample, sequenced in a study of blood T cell repertoires in COVID-19. Assay: immunoSEQ multiplex PCR; the TCRdb copy retains only in-frame clones and omits some. Of under 150,000 clones listed, approximately 84% are singletons. The material sequenced was PBMCs or T cells enriched from blood (not recorded which). These receptors all stem from a man aged 45-65 years in a cohort exposed to, infected with or recovered from COVID-19 (not recorded which).

CDR3 in amino acids: CASNPGLAETGELFF. In nucleotides, the CDR3 is TGCGCCAGTAACCCGGGACTAGCGGAAACCGGGGAGCTGTTTTTT. The genes are TRBV5-1 and TRBJ2-2, with TRBD2 identical over 11 bases. V dropped 8 bases and J dropped 5; count of bases not matched to a gene: 8. Per germline, CDR1 SGHRS and CDR2 YFSETQ. This CDR3 has 15 amino acids. Together with reference TRBV5-1 and TRBJ2-2, the CDR3 gives the full variable domain: KAGVTQTPRYLIKTRGQQVTLSCSPISGHRSVSWYQQTPGQGLQFLFEYFSETQRNKGNFPGRFSGRQFSNSRSEMNVSTLELGDSALYLCASNPGLAETGELFFGEGSRLTVL.

This clone came up a few times. The J gene is TRBJ2-6, the V gene TRBV10-3; TRBD1 matches 7 bases. The V gene's germline CDR1 is ENHRY and CDR2 SYGVKD. CDR3 size: 14 residues. Trimming removed 6 bases from V and 2 bases from J; junction bases left unmatched: 1. CDR3 nucleotides: TGTGCCATCAGCGGACAGGCTGGGGCCAACGTCCTGACTTTC. This sequence encodes CAISGQAGANVLTF.

This chain joins TRBV5-1 and TRBJ1-1; perhaps TRBD1 as D (5 bases). The CDR3 covers 13 residues. V gave up 3 bases and J gave up 8 bases, with 14 bases separating them. Germline assignment: CDR1 SGHRS and CDR2 YFSETQ. Here the CDR3 reads CASSWNQGLEAFF. As DNA, the CDR3 is TGCGCCAGCAGCTGGAACCAGGGACTCGAAGCTTTCTTT.

The J gene is TRBJ1-3, the V gene TRBV7-6; D gene uncertain. The V end lost 1 base, the J end lost 0 bases, and 4 bases lay between the germline ends. Germline V CDR1 and CDR2: SGHVS, FNYEAQ. The CDR3 length is 14 residues. CDR3 loop: CASSLVNSGNTIYF. The CDR3 nucleotides are TGTGCCAGCAGCTTAGTCAACTCTGGAAACACCATATATTTT.

This chain uses TRBV3-1 (or the pseudogene TRBV3-2) with TRBJ2-1; 9 bases line up with TRBD2. The germline V gene has CDR1 LGHDT and CDR2 YNNKEL (reference sequence). The CDR3 is 15 residues long. V lost 3 bases, J lost 9 bases, and 9 bases stayed unmatched. CDR3 nucleotides: TGTGCCAGCAGCCAGCGATCTGGACTAGCGTCTGAGCAGTTCTTC. Its translation is CASSQRSGLASEQFF.

This chain uses TRBV3-1 (or the pseudogene TRBV3-2) with TRBJ1-2, with TRBD1 matching over 7 bases. There are 13 residues in the CDR3. V dropped 5 bases and J dropped 2; count of bases not matched to a gene: 2. The germline V gene encodes CDR1 LGHDT and CDR2 YNNKEL (reference sequence). CDR3 region: CASSYRGNYGYTF. CDR3 in DNA: TGTGCCAGCAGCTACAGGGGCAACTATGGCTACACCTTC.

The genes are TRBV4-1 and TRBJ1-5; D remains unclear. From germline, CDR1 is MGHRA and CDR2 YSYEKL. The CDR3 runs 13 residues. Trimming shortened V by 1 base and J by 3 bases, and 4 bases separated the two germline ends. CDR3 amino acids: CASSQALNQPQHF. DNA of the CDR3: TGCGCCAGCAGCCAAGCACTCAATCAGCCCCAGCATTTT.

This chain connects TRBV9 to TRBJ1-1, with D perhaps matching TRBD1 (6 bases). V gave up 0 bases and J gave up 0 bases, with 9 bases separating them. The germline CDR1 and CDR2 sequences are SGDLS and YYNGEE. The CDR3 loop spans 15 amino acids. CDR3 residues: CASSVEGQLNTEAFF. As DNA, the CDR3 is TGTGCCAGCAGCGTAGAGGGACAACTGAACACTGAAGCTTTCTTT.

The V call is TRBV6-5, the J call TRBJ2-1, with a tentative D call TRBD2 (5 bases). There are 12 residues in the CDR3. Germline V lookup: CDR1 MNHEY, CDR2 SVGAGI. V lost 9 bases, J lost 1 base, and 7 bases lay in between. This CDR3 reads CAREDSYNEQFF. The DNA for the CDR3 is TGTGCCAGGGAGGATTCCTACAATGAGCAGTTCTTC.

V usage is TRBV19 and J usage is TRBJ2-3; possibly TRBD1 for D (6 bases). Trimming shortened V by 4 bases and J by 2 bases, and 10 bases separated the two germline ends. Germline V CDR1 and CDR2: LNHDA, SQIVND (reference sequence). The CDR3 has 14 amino acids. The CDR3 DNA reads TGTGCCAGTAGTACTGGGGGCCTCACAGATACGCAGTATTTT. It codes for CASSTGGLTDTQYF.

The chain recombines TRBV7-8 with TRBJ2-5; perhaps TRBD2 as D (5 bases). This CDR3 comprises 17 residues. Germline CDR1 and CDR2: SGHVS and FQNEAQ. Between the trimmed V and J ends, which lost 3 bases and 5 bases, there was a span of 22 bases. CDR3 sequence reads: CASSFSPGRGEGETQYF. Written as DNA, the CDR3 is TGTGCCAGCAGCTTCTCTCCGGGGAGAGGCGAGGGTGAGACCCAGTACTTC.

The chain has TRBV7-3 and TRBJ2-5, with 11 positions matching TRBD2. J lost 2 bases, V lost 5 bases, and 4 bases had no gene match. The CDR3 covers 15 residues. Germline-derived CDR1 and CDR2 are SGHTA and FQGTGA. CDR3 sequence: CASSMTSGAQETQYF. CDR3 in DNA: TGTGCCAGCAGCATGACTAGCGGGGCACAAGAGACCCAGTACTTC.

This clone was picked up one time. The chain employs TRBV12-2 and TRBJ1-5; the D call of TRBD1 is as the table states it, not checked on the DNA. TRBV12-2 is reported as a pseudogene. The CDR3 is 15 residues long. CDR3 protein: CASRSRDRAHQPQHF. The CDR3 nucleotides read TGTGCAAGTCGTAGCCGGGACAGGGCACATCAGCCCCAGCATTTT.

The rearrangement uses TRBV4-3 and TRBJ1-3; D is unresolved. V dropped 0 bases and J dropped 4 bases, with 13 bases sitting between them. Germline CDR1 and CDR2: LGHNA and YSLEER. The length of the CDR3 is 16 residues. The CDR3, as DNA: TGCGCCAGCAGCCAAGAGGTAGTGGTCATGGGAAACACCATATATTTT. Its protein is CASSQEVVVMGNTIYF.

V and J are TRBV28 and TRBJ1-5, with a tentative D call TRBD1 (5 bases). The CDR3 is 14 residues long. CDR1 MDHEN and CDR2 SYDVKM come from the germline V gene. Trimming stripped 6 bases from V and 7 bases from J, with 16 bases between. The CDR3 sequence is CASRGSGLSQPQHF. For the CDR3, the DNA is TGTGCCAGCAGGGGGTCGGGACTTTCACAGCCCCAGCATTTT.

V gene TRBV14 combines with J gene TRBJ2-7, with a tentative D call TRBD2 (5 bases). Germline lookup yields CDR1 SGHDN and CDR2 FVKESK. Trimming removed 1 base at V and 6 bases at J, with 13 bases between. The CDR3 loop spans 14 amino acids. Written as DNA, the CDR3 is TGTGCCAGCAGCCAAGTCGGGTGGGAGAGCGAGCAGTACTTC. Amino acid sequence: CASSQVGWESEQYF.